The 30 T cell receptor beta chains below all came from one sample that was sequenced in a study of OX40 agonist ivuxolimab in advanced cancers. Clones were read by immunoSEQ multiplex PCR, and TCRdb kept only the in-frame ones, dropping some. The table shows tens of thousands of clones, with approximately 78% occurring only once. The sample in question was CD4+ or CD8+ T cells sorted from blood, obtained in a trial of the OX40 agonist ivuxolimab. These receptors were collected from an adult with an advanced solid tumor such as melanoma, head and neck, liver or kidney cancer.

The genes are TRBV18 and TRBJ2-4; D ambiguous. V lost 1 base and J lost 5, with 18 bases in between. This CDR3 region has 17 residues. Germline V gene lookup returns CDR1 KGHSH and CDR2 LQKENI. CDR3 sequence (DNA): TGTGCCAGCTCACCACTTTCTGGGTCGGGCACTCAAAACATTCAGTACTTC. Translated, it gives CASSPLSGSGTQNIQYF.

This chain uses TRBV27 with TRBJ2-7; TRBD2 agrees at 11 bases. CDR3 length: 15 residues. The V and J ends lost 4 bases and 4 bases, in that order; junction bases with no gene match: 6. Germline V gene lookup returns CDR1 MNHEY and CDR2 SMNVEV (reference sequence). The CDR3 sequence: CASSWALAGVYEQYF. The CDR3 nucleotides are TGTGCCAGCAGTTGGGCACTAGCGGGAGTTTACGAGCAGTACTTC.

The V and J genes are TRBV30 and TRBJ2-1; D tentatively reads TRBD1 or TRBD2 (5 bases each). Germline CDR1 reads GTSNPN; CDR2 reads SVGIG (reference sequence). This CDR3 has 14 amino acids. The germline V and J ends were trimmed by 3 bases and 4 bases, with 13 bases remaining between them. The CDR3 protein is CAWRAGTPYNEQFF. DNA of the CDR3: TGTGCCTGGAGAGCCGGGACGCCTTACAATGAGCAGTTCTTC.

The CDR3 protein is CASSLNRGETQYF. CDR3 in DNA: TGTGCCAGCAGCTTAAACAGGGGGGAGACCCAGTACTTC. V is TRBV7-2 and J is TRBJ2-5; 8 bases fit TRBD1. CDR3 length equals 13 residues. Looked up from germline, CDR1 is SGHTA and CDR2 is FQGNSA. V was pared by 2 bases and J by 5 bases, with 1 base of the junction left unmatched.

The V call is TRBV7-6, the J call TRBJ1-2; D is undetermined. The CDR3 extends over 13 amino acids. CDR1 is SGHVS and CDR2 is FNYEAQ in the germline V gene. V was trimmed by 3 bases and J by 3 bases, leaving 8 bases between them. The CDR3 DNA is TGTGCCAGCAGCTTTGGGGTGGACTATGGCTACACCTTC. It is translated as CASSFGVDYGYTF.

The CDR3 reads CASSIGMNTEAFF. The CDR3 coding sequence is TGTGCCAGTAGTATAGGGATGAACACTGAAGCTTTCTTT. This chain uses TRBV19 with TRBJ1-1; no clear D gene. Between the trimmed V and J ends, which lost 1 base and 0 bases, there was a span of 3 bases. Per the germline V gene, CDR1 is LNHDA and CDR2 is SQIVND (reference sequence). CDR3 length equals 13 residues. The complete variable domain, with remaining parts taken from reference TRBV19 and TRBJ1-1, reads DGGITQSPKYLFRKEGQNVTLSCEQNLNHDAMYWYRQDPGQGLRLIYYSQIVNDFQKGDIAEGYSVSREKKESFPLTVTSAQKNPTAFYLCASSIGMNTEAFFGQGTRLTVV.

The chain employs TRBV5-1 and TRBJ2-1; 14 bases are shared with TRBD2. Germline CDR1 and CDR2: SGHRS and YFSETQ. The CDR3 covers 15 residues. The ends lost 3 bases at V and 8 bases at J; junction bases unmatched: 4. The CDR3 is CASSSGLAGVDEQFF. The CDR3 region has the DNA TGCGCCAGCAGCTCGGGACTAGCGGGAGTCGATGAGCAGTTCTTC.

The J gene is TRBJ2-1, the V gene TRBV6-1; TRBD1 aligns across 9 bases. The CDR3 totals 14 residues. CDR1 MNHNS and CDR2 SASEGT come from the germline V gene. V trimming: 7 bases; J trimming: 8 bases; junction bases outside the gene matches: 9. The CDR3 spells CASTFGQGRDEQFF. The CDR3 coding sequence is TGTGCCAGCACTTTCGGACAGGGGCGGGATGAGCAGTTCTTC.

This clone was observed a handful of times. This rearrangement joins TRBV29-1 to TRBJ2-1; 10 nucleotides agree with TRBD1. Germline CDR1 reads SQVTM; CDR2 reads ANQGSEA. J gave up 0 bases and V 4 bases, and 6 bases lay outside the gene matches. This CDR3 spans 16 amino acids. The CDR3 sequence: CSVGGWTGGSYNEQFF. Here the CDR3 DNA reads TGCAGCGTTGGGGGATGGACAGGGGGCTCCTACAATGAGCAGTTCTTC.

The chain is built from TRBV7-3 and TRBJ1-2; the D is unclear. The germline V gene has CDR1 SGHTA and CDR2 FQGTGA. V lost 4 bases and J 3 bases, leaving 6 bases between the germline ends. This CDR3 is 12 amino acids long. The chain's CDR3 is CASSSAYYGYTF. DNA for the CDR3: TGTGCCAGCAGCTCAGCCTACTATGGCTACACCTTC.

The rearrangement joins TRBV12-5 to TRBJ2-6; perhaps TRBD1 as D (5 bases). V lost 5 bases, J lost 5 bases, and 19 bases lay in between. CDR1 and CDR2 from the germline V gene are LGHNT and FRNRAP. The CDR3 covers 17 residues. The CDR3 loop is CASGKMKGQSRANVLTF. The CDR3 DNA follows: TGTGCTAGTGGTAAAATGAAAGGACAAAGTCGGGCCAACGTCCTGACTTTC.

The chain recombines TRBV2 with TRBJ2-5; 7 bases agree with TRBD1. The J call is in doubt because the DNA end fits TRBJ2-7 better. CDR3 size: 12 residues. Germline CDR1 SNHLY, CDR2 FYNNEI. The DNA for the CDR3 is TGTGCCAGCAGTCGACAGGGCTACGAGCAGTACTTC. Its translation is CASSRQGYEQYF.

This chain connects TRBV19 to TRBJ2-2, with 9 bases that match TRBD1. CDR1 and CDR2 from the germline V gene are LNHDA and SQIVND (reference sequence). Trimming at V came to 4 bases and at J to 6 bases, leaving 12 bases not matched to a gene. The CDR3 extends over 17 amino acids. This CDR3 is CASSTAGTGLEAGELFF. DNA of the CDR3: TGTGCCAGTAGTACTGCGGGGACAGGGCTCGAGGCCGGGGAGCTGTTTTTT.

V and J are TRBV19 and TRBJ2-1; possibly TRBD1 or TRBD2 for D (7 bases each). The CDR3 consists of 13 residues. The germline V gene has CDR1 LNHDA and CDR2 SQIVND (reference sequence). V was shortened by 6 bases and J by 4 bases, with 10 bases between the two germline ends. The CDR3 protein is CASSRGGYNEQFF. The CDR3 DNA reads TGTGCCAGTAGCAGGGGGGGTTACAATGAGCAGTTCTTC.

This clone showed up just a few times. The chain joins TRBV6-1 to TRBJ1-2; D not certain. Trimming took 0 bases from V and 4 from J, leaving 15 bases between them. The CDR3 loop spans 16 amino acids. Germline V gene data show CDR1 as MNHNS and CDR2 as SASEGT. Written as DNA, the CDR3 is TGTGCCAGCAGTGAAGCCATCGGCAGGCTCAGCTATGGCTACACCTTC. Its protein is CASSEAIGRLSYGYTF.

The V call is TRBV6-5, the J call TRBJ1-6; no definite D call. Germline V gene lookup returns CDR1 MNHEY and CDR2 SVGAGI. V lost 0 bases, J lost 7 bases, and 10 bases lay in between. The CDR3 extends over 15 amino acids. The CDR3 protein is CASSYSPTANSPLHF. CDR3 in DNA: TGTGCCAGCAGTTACTCACCTACGGCAAATTCACCCCTCCACTTT.

This rearrangement joins TRBV5-1 to TRBJ2-7; the match to TRBD2 covers 7 bases. V was clipped by 4 bases and J by 6 bases; unmatched bases: 10. Germline V lookup: CDR1 SGHRS, CDR2 YFSETQ. This CDR3 contains 14 residues. CDR3 region: CASSLLKGRAEQYF. Here the CDR3 DNA reads TGCGCCAGCAGCCTGCTGAAGGGGAGGGCCGAGCAGTACTTC.

This chain uses TRBV28 with TRBJ2-2, with a possible D match to TRBD2 (5 bases). The V and J ends lost 7 bases and 8 bases respectively, with 26 bases between them. From germline, CDR1 is MDHEN and CDR2 SYDVKM. The CDR3 runs 17 residues. CDR3 loop: CASILGGRISTGGELFF. The DNA of the CDR3 is TGTGCCAGCATTCTCGGAGGTCGGATATCGACGGGAGGGGAGCTGTTTTTT.

The chain carries TRBV6-1 and TRBJ1-5; D call uncertain. V was cut by 4 bases and J by 2 bases, with 12 bases left in between. The CDR3 is 15 amino acids. CDR1 is MNHNS, CDR2 SASEGT, per germline. The CDR3 protein is CASSAGVGGNQPQHF. The DNA for the CDR3 is TGTGCCAGCAGTGCGGGTGTCGGGGGCAATCAGCCCCAGCATTTT.

This chain links TRBV4-2 with TRBJ1-5; TRBD1 aligns across 7 bases. CDR3 size: 15 residues. Per germline, CDR1 LGHNA and CDR2 YNFKEQ. J gave up 6 bases and V 0 bases, and 5 bases lay outside the gene matches. CDR3 sequence: CASSQEDRASQPQHF. CDR3 DNA: TGTGCCAGCAGCCAAGAAGACAGGGCCTCTCAGCCCCAGCATTTT.

The chain uses TRBV18 and TRBJ1-6; TRBD1 matches at 8 bases. The CDR3 is made up of 16 amino acids. J gave up 7 bases and V 4 bases, and 9 bases lay outside the gene matches. Germline loops: CDR1 KGHSH, CDR2 LQKENI. This CDR3 is CASSRRVTGENSPLHF. CDR3 nucleotides: TGTGCCAGCTCACGCAGGGTGACAGGGGAAAATTCACCCCTCCACTTT.

The chain links TRBV7-6 to TRBJ2-7, with 11 bases matching TRBD2. The germline CDR1 and CDR2 sequences are SGHVS and FNYEAQ. The CDR3 extends over 15 amino acids. The ends lost 5 bases at V and 5 bases at J; junction bases unmatched: 8. DNA for the CDR3: TGTGCCAGCAGCCGGTCTAGCGGGGGGACCGACGAGCAGTACTTC. Amino acids: CASSRSSGGTDEQYF.

This rearrangement joins TRBV27 to TRBJ2-3, with 15 positions matching TRBD2. CDR1 is MNHEY and CDR2 is SMNVEV in the germline V gene (reference sequence). This CDR3 has 20 residues. The ends lost 5 bases at V and 11 bases at J; junction bases unmatched: 23. Here the CDR3 DNA reads TGTGCCAGCAGTCCCGGACTAGCGGGGGGGCCAGCCCCTTTCCTTATAGGGCAGTATTTT. Encoded protein: CASSPGLAGGPAPFLIGQYF.

J is TRBJ2-7 and V is TRBV19, with 9 bases lining up with TRBD1. The CDR3 contains 14 residues. The germline gives CDR1 LNHDA, CDR2 SQIVND (reference sequence). V shed 3 bases and J 5 bases; nucleotides not matched to a gene: 5. CDR3 sequence (DNA): TGTGCCAGTAGTATCGCCGGGACAGGGAACGAGCAGTACTTC. Translation gives CASSIAGTGNEQYF.

The chain links TRBV10-3 to TRBJ1-1, with D hard to call. The CDR3 consists of 16 residues. CDR1 is ENHRY, CDR2 SYGVKD, per germline. V was pared by 1 base and J by 1 base, with 13 bases between. The CDR3, as DNA: TGTGCCATCAGTGAGTTTCAATGGGCCCCGAACACTGAAGCTTTCTTT. This translates into CAISEFQWAPNTEAFF.

This clone was seen a single time. The V and J genes are TRBV6-1 and TRBJ2-1; 9 positions agree with TRBD2. Germline V gene lookup returns CDR1 MNHNS and CDR2 SASEGT. The CDR3 has 14 residues. After removal of 7 bases from V and 4 bases from J, the junction contained 5 bases not matched to a gene. The CDR3 reads CASTAAGGYNEQFF. The CDR3 DNA sequence: TGTGCCAGCACGGCGGCGGGGGGGTACAATGAGCAGTTCTTC.

This clone appeared once. The chain couples TRBV14 to TRBJ1-6; D not certain. Trimming shortened V by 3 bases and J by 3 bases, and 12 bases separated the two germline ends. This CDR3 has 16 amino acids. Germline assignment: CDR1 SGHDN and CDR2 FVKESK. CDR3 region: CASSQVIGIYNSPLHF. The DNA of the CDR3 is TGTGCCAGCAGCCAGGTCATTGGGATCTATAATTCACCCCTCCACTTT.

The V and J genes are TRBV28 and TRBJ2-7; no clear D gene. The germline V gene encodes CDR1 MDHEN and CDR2 SYDVKM. V lost 6 bases and J 3 bases, leaving 12 bases between the germline ends. The CDR3 has 13 residues. CDR3 coding DNA: TGTGCCAGCAGACAGTCGATTAACTACGAGCAGTACTTC. It translates to CASRQSINYEQYF.

The chain recombines TRBV4-3 with TRBJ2-1; 14 bases are shared with TRBD2. The CDR3 covers 18 residues. After removal of 2 bases from V and 3 bases from J, the junction contained 6 bases not matched to a gene. Germline assignment: CDR1 LGHNA and CDR2 YSLEER. CDR3 amino acids: CASSQTGTSGSGYNEQFF. Written as DNA, the CDR3 is TGCGCCAGCAGCCAAACCGGGACTAGCGGGAGTGGCTACAATGAGCAGTTCTTC.

Here the CDR3 reads CSAYRDSTYGYTF. CDR3 DNA sequence: TGCAGCGCATACCGGGACAGTACGTATGGCTACACCTTC. V is TRBV29-1 and J is TRBJ1-2, with 7 bases matching TRBD1. The V segment lost 7 bases and the J segment 5 bases; nucleotides outside the gene matches: 10. The V gene's germline CDR1 is SQVTM and CDR2 ANQGSEA. The CDR3 extends over 13 amino acids.